This is a list of T cell receptor beta chains from one sample in a study of cytomegalovirus exposure and HLA in healthy donors. Assay used: immunoSEQ multiplex PCR; TCRdb lists only in-frame clones, some missing. The sample holds approximately 300,000 clones, 75% to 90% seen once. Sequencing used PBMCs. These TCRs come from a woman between 18 and 29 years old in good health and CMV-seronegative. Each CDR3 is given with its conserved first and last residue. A D gene is named only where the DNA matches it firmly. Clone sizes are given selectively: once, few, many, or a class where the clone is expanded.

CDR3aa: CASRDRDYTF; CDR3nt: TGTGCCAGCAGGGACAGAGACTACACCTTC; d_gene: .; abundance: .; j_gene: TRBJ1-2; v_gene: TRBV2
CDR3aa: CASSRLAGGLGSYNEQFF; CDR3nt: TGCGCCAGCAGCCGCCTAGCGGGAGGGCTTGGGTCCTACAATGAGCAGTTCTTC; d_gene: TRBD2; abundance: .; j_gene: TRBJ2-1; v_gene: TRBV4-1
CDR3aa: CASSPGTQVFGYTF; CDR3nt: TGTGCCAGCAGCCCAGGGACACAAGTCTTTGGCTACACCTTC; d_gene: .; abundance: .; j_gene: TRBJ1-2; v_gene: TRBV13
CDR3aa: CASSLSGGAGETQYF; CDR3nt: TGTGCCAGCAGTTTATCAGGGGGCGCGGGGGAGACCCAGTACTTC; d_gene: .; abundance: .; j_gene: TRBJ2-5; v_gene: TRBV27
CDR3aa: CASSKRGDSYEQYF; CDR3nt: TGTGCCAGCTCCAAGCGGGGTGACTCCTACGAGCAGTACTTC; d_gene: TRBD2; abundance: .; j_gene: TRBJ2-7; v_gene: TRBV5-4
CDR3aa: CASGDRKNYGYTF; CDR3nt: TGTGCCAGCGGGGACAGAAAAAACTATGGCTACACCTTC; d_gene: TRBD1; abundance: .; j_gene: TRBJ1-2; v_gene: TRBV19
CDR3aa: CASSEAQGPYEQYF; CDR3nt: TGTGCCAGCAGTGAAGCTCAGGGTCCCTACGAGCAGTACTTC; d_gene: .; abundance: .; j_gene: TRBJ2-7; v_gene: TRBV6-1
CDR3aa: CASSDLTANQPQHF; CDR3nt: TGTGCCAGCAGTGATCTGACAGCGAATCAGCCCCAGCATTTT; d_gene: .; abundance: .; j_gene: TRBJ1-5; v_gene: TRBV2
CDR3aa: CASSGETEQFF; CDR3nt: TGTGCCAGCAGCGGGGAGACGGAGCAGTTCTTC; d_gene: .; abundance: .; j_gene: TRBJ2-1; v_gene: TRBV5-4
CDR3aa: CASSEGTSGRVSGDTQYF; CDR3nt: TGTGCCAGCAGTGAAGGGACTAGCGGGAGAGTTTCGGGAGATACGCAGTATTTT; d_gene: TRBD2; abundance: .; j_gene: TRBJ2-3; v_gene: TRBV11-3
CDR3aa: CASSEVAGGLETQYF; CDR3nt: TGTGCCAGCAGTGAAGTGGCAGGGGGCTTGGAGACCCAGTACTTC; d_gene: TRBD1; abundance: .; j_gene: TRBJ2-5; v_gene: TRBV2
CDR3aa: CASSLIGGGTEAFF; CDR3nt: TGCGCCAGCAGCTTGATCGGTGGAGGCACTGAAGCTTTCTTT; d_gene: .; abundance: .; j_gene: TRBJ1-1; v_gene: TRBV5-1
CDR3aa: CASSQDPDSYYGYTF; CDR3nt: TGTGCCAGCAGCCAAGACCCCGACAGCTACTATGGCTACACCTTC; d_gene: .; abundance: .; j_gene: TRBJ1-2; v_gene: TRBV4-2
CDR3aa: CASSFGRDRGPSTEAFF; CDR3nt: TGTGCCAGCAGCTTCGGCCGGGACAGGGGGCCGAGCACTGAAGCTTTCTTT; d_gene: TRBD1; abundance: .; j_gene: TRBJ1-1; v_gene: TRBV7-2
CDR3aa: CASSLDRTNEKLFF; CDR3nt: TGTGCCAGCAGCTTGGATCGGACTAATGAAAAACTGTTTTTT; d_gene: .; abundance: .; j_gene: TRBJ1-4; v_gene: TRBV5-4
CDR3aa: CASSPGQGAYEQYF; CDR3nt: TGTGCCAGCAGCCCGGGACAGGGGGCTTACGAGCAGTACTTC; d_gene: TRBD1; abundance: .; j_gene: TRBJ2-7; v_gene: TRBV7-2
CDR3aa: CATSRDPAGQNEKLFF; CDR3nt: TGTGCCACCAGCAGAGATCCCGCAGGACAAAATGAAAAACTGTTTTTT; d_gene: .; abundance: once; j_gene: TRBJ1-4; v_gene: TRBV15
CDR3aa: CSSSGTKRFFF; CDR3nt: TGCAGTTCTTCCGGGACAAAAAGGTTTTTCTTT; d_gene: .; abundance: .; j_gene: TRBJ1-1; v_gene: TRBV20-1
CDR3aa: CASSQPNSGRDQETQYF; CDR3nt: TGCGCCAGCAGCCAACCTAATAGCGGGAGAGACCAAGAGACCCAGTACTTC; d_gene: TRBD2; abundance: .; j_gene: TRBJ2-5; v_gene: TRBV5-1
CDR3aa: CASSRDRGGYNEQFF; CDR3nt: TGTGCCAGCAGCCGCGATAGGGGGGGCTACAATGAGCAGTTCTTC; d_gene: .; abundance: .; j_gene: TRBJ2-1; v_gene: TRBV7-2
CDR3aa: CASSPTSGSGGIYEQYF; CDR3nt: TGTGCCAGCAGCCCTACCTCGGGTAGCGGGGGGATATACGAGCAGTACTTC; d_gene: TRBD2; abundance: .; j_gene: TRBJ2-7; v_gene: TRBV28
CDR3aa: CASSLDTNGYTF; CDR3nt: TGTGCCAGCAGCTTAGATACTAATGGCTACACCTTC; d_gene: .; abundance: .; j_gene: TRBJ1-2; v_gene: TRBV7-8
CDR3aa: CASSTRVPSYEQYF; CDR3nt: TGTGCCAGCTCGACCCGGGTCCCCTCCTACGAGCAGTACTTC; d_gene: .; abundance: few; j_gene: TRBJ2-7; v_gene: TRBV18
CDR3aa: CASSRFLGQRNGETQYF; CDR3nt: TGCGCCAGCAGTCGATTTCTAGGACAGCGGAATGGGGAGACCCAGTACTTC; d_gene: .; abundance: .; j_gene: TRBJ2-5; v_gene: TRBV23-1
CDR3aa: CASSYSNDMSNQPQHF; CDR3nt: TGTGCCAGCAGTTACTCTAATGACATGAGCAATCAGCCCCAGCATTTT; d_gene: .; abundance: .; j_gene: TRBJ1-5; v_gene: TRBV6-6
CDR3aa: CASSSPDRALHEQYF; CDR3nt: TGTGCCAGCAGCTCGCCCGACAGGGCCCTCCACGAGCAGTACTTC; d_gene: TRBD1; abundance: .; j_gene: TRBJ2-7; v_gene: TRBV7-9
CDR3aa: CASPRQAEGETQYF; CDR3nt: TGTGCCAGCCCCCGACAGGCTGAGGGGGAGACCCAGTACTTC; d_gene: .; abundance: .; j_gene: TRBJ2-5; v_gene: TRBV2
CDR3aa: CASSLGPGVEQYF; CDR3nt: TGTGCCAGCAGCTTAGGCCCAGGGGTCGAGCAGTACTTC; d_gene: .; abundance: .; j_gene: TRBJ2-7; v_gene: TRBV7-9
CDR3aa: CARNLQGGETQYF; CDR3nt: TGTGCCAGAAATCTACAGGGGGGGGAGACCCAGTACTTC; d_gene: .; abundance: .; j_gene: TRBJ2-5; v_gene: TRBV2
CDR3aa: CASSQWIEAGELFF; CDR3nt: TGCGCCAGCAGCCAGTGGATTGAGGCCGGGGAGCTGTTTTTT; d_gene: .; abundance: .; j_gene: TRBJ2-2; v_gene: TRBV4-3
CDR3aa: CSGTEQGYGYTF; CDR3nt: TGCAGCGGGACGGAACAGGGCTATGGCTACACCTTC; d_gene: .; abundance: .; j_gene: TRBJ1-2; v_gene: TRBV29-1
CDR3aa: CASRGTPEGYTF; CDR3nt: TGTGCCAGCAGAGGGACACCCGAGGGCTACACCTTC; d_gene: .; abundance: .; j_gene: TRBJ1-2; v_gene: TRBV25-1
CDR3aa: CASSLRLAGGGYEQYF; CDR3nt: TGCGCCAGCAGCCTCCGTCTAGCGGGAGGTGGCTACGAGCAGTACTTC; d_gene: TRBD2; abundance: .; j_gene: TRBJ2-7; v_gene: TRBV5-1
CDR3aa: CASSQAGAGRASTDTQYF; CDR3nt: TGCGCCAGCAGCCAAGCTGGGGCGGGGAGGGCTAGCACAGATACGCAGTATTTT; d_gene: TRBD2; abundance: .; j_gene: TRBJ2-3; v_gene: TRBV4-3
CDR3aa: CASSTEGARSYEQYF; CDR3nt: TGTGCCAGCAGTACGGAGGGGGCACGATCCTACGAGCAGTACTTC; d_gene: .; abundance: .; j_gene: TRBJ2-7; v_gene: TRBV28
CDR3aa: CASSSFGGAGSYNEQFF; CDR3nt: TGTGCCAGCAGCTCTTTTGGGGGGGCAGGGTCCTACAATGAGCAGTTCTTC; d_gene: .; abundance: once; j_gene: TRBJ2-1; v_gene: TRBV7-6
CDR3aa: CASSQVNGYNEQFF; CDR3nt: TGCGCCAGCAGCCAAGTCAACGGTTACAATGAGCAGTTCTTC; d_gene: .; abundance: .; j_gene: TRBJ2-1; v_gene: TRBV4-1
CDR3aa: CASSGDSSYEQYF; CDR3nt: TGTGCCAGTAGTGGGGACAGCTCCTACGAGCAGTACTTC; d_gene: TRBD1; abundance: .; j_gene: TRBJ2-7; v_gene: TRBV19
CDR3aa: CASSYEDRGPRSF; CDR3nt: TGTGCCAGCAGTTACGAGGACAGGGGGCCCAGGTCCTTC; d_gene: TRBD1; abundance: .; j_gene: TRBJ2-7; v_gene: TRBV6-5
CDR3aa: CSVGTTYNEQFF; CDR3nt: TGCAGCGTGGGGACTACGTACAATGAGCAGTTCTTC; d_gene: TRBD2; abundance: .; j_gene: TRBJ2-1; v_gene: TRBV29-1
CDR3aa: CASSPPLLREGRGEQFF; CDR3nt: TGTGCCAGCTCACCACCCCTGTTGCGGGAGGGCCGAGGTGAGCAGTTCTTC; d_gene: TRBD2; abundance: .; j_gene: TRBJ2-1; v_gene: TRBV18
CDR3aa: CASSDYSDTQYF; CDR3nt: TGTGCCAGCAGTGATTATTCAGATACGCAGTATTTT; d_gene: .; abundance: .; j_gene: TRBJ2-3; v_gene: TRBV2